A selection of T cell receptor beta chains follows, all from one sample in a study of T-cell memory formation after mild COVID-19. TCRdb reprocessed the 5' RACE reads via MiXCR and lists one record per CDR3 protein. This sample has fewer than 600,000 distinct CDR3 sequences, with about 22% found just once. Sequencing was carried out using PBMCs or a T cell subset sorted from them (not recorded which). All receptors derive from an adult woman who had mild COVID-19 (a few samples of this study predate the infection). Cell type and time point are not known. Both conserved end residues are part of each CDR3. The D gene is left open where the match is weak. Rows give clone size only sometimes, using once, few, many, or a class for an expanded clone.

clone_size d_call j_call v_call cdr3_nt cdr3_aa
NA TRBD2 TRBJ2-3 TRBV24-1 TGTGCCACGAAGAACCCTAGCGGGAGTTTGGCAGATACGCAGTATTTT CATKNPSGSLADTQYF
NA NA TRBJ1-1 TRBV5-1 TGCGCCAGCAGCTTGAAGTCGATGGACACTGAAGCTTTCTTT CASSLKSMDTEAFF
few NA TRBJ2-1 TRBV5-6 TGTGCCAGCAGCTCGGACTACTACAATGAGCAGTTCTTC CASSSDYYNEQFF
NA NA TRBJ1-4 TRBV29-1 TGCAGCGCCAGGCGCGGGGTTAATGAAAAACTGTTTTTT CSARRGVNEKLFF
many NA TRBJ2-3 TRBV7-8 TGTGCCAGCAGCTTGTCCATCACAGATACGCAGTATTTT CASSLSITDTQYF
few TRBD2 TRBJ2-5 TRBV12-3/TRBV12-4 TGTGCCAGCAGTTTGACGGGTTCGGGGGGGATCGTGGGCCAGTACTTC CASSLTGSGGIVGQYF
few TRBD1 TRBJ1-2 TRBV18 TGTGCCAGCTCACCGGTCGTGTCAGGGGGACTCTATGGCTACACCTTC CASSPVVSGGLYGYTF
few NA TRBJ2-5 TRBV6-6 TGTGCCAGCAGTTACTCTGGGCAGGGCGGGACCCAGTACTTC CASSYSGQGGTQYF
few NA TRBJ2-3 TRBV7-2 TGTGCCAGCAGCTTATCCCGCGCCCAGGCCACAGATACGCAGTATTTT CASSLSRAQATDTQYF
few TRBD2 TRBJ2-5 TRBV7-9 TGTGCCAGCAGCTTAGCCGGCGCCCTAGCGGGGGTCCAGTACCAAGAGACCCAGTACTTC CASSLAGALAGVQYQETQYF
NA NA TRBJ2-1 TRBV7-9 TGTGCCAGCAGCTTAGCGTCGGGGTACTACAATGAGCAGTTCTTC CASSLASGYYNEQFF
many TRBD1 TRBJ1-5 TRBV12-3/TRBV12-4 TGTGCCAGCAACAGGGGGAACCAGCCCCAGCATTTT CASNRGNQPQHF
few NA TRBJ2-1 TRBV5-5 TGTGCCAGCAGCTTCCAGACTAGCTACAATGAGCAGTTCTTC CASSFQTSYNEQFF
NA TRBD2 TRBJ2-3 TRBV5-4 TGTGCCAGCAGCACCCGACTAGCGGGGGGGGACGGGACGCAGTATTTT CASSTRLAGGDGTQYF
few TRBD1 TRBJ1-3 TRBV4-3 TGCGCCAGCAGCCAAGAAAAGACAGGGGACTCTGGAAACACCATATATTTT CASSQEKTGDSGNTIYF
NA NA TRBJ1-1 TRBV19 TGTGCCAGTAGTCTTTTTTCTAACACTGAAGCTTTCTTT CASSLFSNTEAFF
few TRBD1 TRBJ1-1 TRBV12-3/TRBV12-4 TGTGCCACCAGATTCCGGGACAGTGAAGCTTTCTTT CATRFRDSEAFF
NA NA TRBJ1-1 TRBV7-9 TGTGCCAGCAGCTTTCAGAACACTGAAGCTTTCTTT CASSFQNTEAFF
NA NA TRBJ2-7 TRBV9 TGTGCCAGCAGCCCAGGATCGGTCACCTACGAGCAGTACTTC CASSPGSVTYEQYF
NA NA TRBJ2-7 TRBV24-1 TGTGCCACAGGGGACCGGGGGGACAGCGACGAGCAGTACTTC CATGDRGDSDEQYF
NA NA TRBJ2-1 TRBV7-2 TGTGCCAGCAGCTTAGAACGGTGGGGAGGTGAGCAGTTCTTC CASSLERWGGEQFF
NA TRBD2 TRBJ2-3 TRBV20-1 TGCAGTGCTAGAGCCGGGACTAGCGCAACAGATACGCAGTATTTT CSARAGTSATDTQYF
few NA TRBJ2-2 TRBV5-1 TGCGCCAGCAGCTCCGGGGAGGTGAACACCGGGGAGCTGTTTTTT CASSSGEVNTGELFF
NA TRBD1 TRBJ1-1 TRBV7-8 TGTGCCAGCAGCGTCTCCAGGGGGCGAGGAGGGAAAGCTTTCTTT CASSVSRGRGGKAFF
few TRBD2 TRBJ2-1 TRBV10-2 TGCGCCAGCAGTGTTGCGGGAGTCGAGAATGAGCAGTTCTTC CASSVAGVENEQFF
NA TRBD1 TRBJ2-7 TRBV12-5 TGTGCTAGTGGTTTGGTTACGGGACAGGGGTTCAACGAGCAGTACTTC CASGLVTGQGFNEQYF
many NA TRBJ2-5 TRBV4-2 TGTGCCAGCAGCCAAAAAGACCAAGAGACCCAGTACTTC CASSQKDQETQYF